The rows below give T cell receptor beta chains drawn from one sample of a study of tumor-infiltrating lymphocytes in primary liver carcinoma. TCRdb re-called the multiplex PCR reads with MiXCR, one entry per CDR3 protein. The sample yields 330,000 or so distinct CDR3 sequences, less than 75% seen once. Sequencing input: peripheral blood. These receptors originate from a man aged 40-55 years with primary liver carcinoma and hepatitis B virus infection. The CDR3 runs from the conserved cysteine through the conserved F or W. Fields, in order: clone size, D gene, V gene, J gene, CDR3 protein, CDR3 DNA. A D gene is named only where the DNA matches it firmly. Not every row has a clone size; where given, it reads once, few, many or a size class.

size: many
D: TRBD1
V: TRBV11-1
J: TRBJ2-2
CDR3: CASSRDRSPTGELFF
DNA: TGTGCCAGCAGCCGGGACAGATCCCCTACCGGGGAGCTGTTTTTT

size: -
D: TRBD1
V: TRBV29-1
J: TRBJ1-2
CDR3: CCVENTGGGYTF
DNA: TGCTGCGTCGAAAATACAGGGGGAGGCTACACCTTC

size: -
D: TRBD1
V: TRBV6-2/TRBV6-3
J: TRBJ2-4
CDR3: CASSRGTGQENIQCF
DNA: TGTGCCAGCAGTCGCGGGACAGGGCAGGAGAACATTCAGTGTTTC

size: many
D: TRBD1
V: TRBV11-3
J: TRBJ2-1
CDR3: CASSHRDRNNEQFF
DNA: TGTGCCAGCAGCCACCGGGACAGAAACAATGAGCAGTTCTTC

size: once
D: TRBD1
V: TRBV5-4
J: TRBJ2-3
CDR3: CASSLDRARTDMQYF
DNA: TGTGCCAGCAGCCTGGACAGGGCCAGAACAGATATGCAGTATTTT

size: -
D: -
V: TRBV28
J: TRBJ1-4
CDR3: CASSSQGIAATNEKLFF
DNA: TGTGCCAGCAGTTCCCAAGGGATAGCAGCAACTAATGAAAAACTGTTTTTT

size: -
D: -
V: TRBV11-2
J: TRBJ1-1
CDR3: CASGQEGQGSPEAFF
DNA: TGTGCCAGCGGTCAGGAGGGGCAGGGGTCGCCTGAAGCTTTCTTT

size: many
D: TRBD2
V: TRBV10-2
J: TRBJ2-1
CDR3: CASKEIAGYNEQFF
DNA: TGCGCCAGCAAGGAAATAGCGGGTTACAATGAGCAGTTCTTC

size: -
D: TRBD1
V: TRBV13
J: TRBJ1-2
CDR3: CASSQGALSYGYTF
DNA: TGTGCCAGCAGCCAGGGGGCGCTGAGCTATGGCTACACCTTC

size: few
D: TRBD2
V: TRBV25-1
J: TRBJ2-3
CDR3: CASSESPGFVLAGGTDTQYF
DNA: TGTGCCAGCAGTGAATCCCCCGGTTTCGTGCTAGCGGGAGGGACAGATACGCAGTATTTT

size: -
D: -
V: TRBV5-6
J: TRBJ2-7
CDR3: CASSPRTGMGEQYF
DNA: TGTGCCAGCAGCCCTCGAACAGGGATGGGCGAGCAGTACTTC

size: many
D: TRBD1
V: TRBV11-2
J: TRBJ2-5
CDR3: CASSSQGPQETQYF
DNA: TGTGCCAGCAGCTCACAGGGGCCGCAAGAGACCCAGTACTTC

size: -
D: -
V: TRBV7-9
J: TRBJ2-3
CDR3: CASSYGPRGGRDTQYF
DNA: TGTGCCAGCAGCTATGGCCCTCGGGGAGGTCGGGATACGCAGTATTTT

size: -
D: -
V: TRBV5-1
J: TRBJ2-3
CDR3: CASTPGAGTDTQYF
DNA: TGCGCCAGCACCCCGGGGGCAGGAACAGATACGCAGTATTTT

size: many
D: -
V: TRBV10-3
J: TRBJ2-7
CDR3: CAISVVADSYEQYF
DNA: TGTGCCATCAGTGTTGTAGCGGATTCCTACGAGCAGTACTTC

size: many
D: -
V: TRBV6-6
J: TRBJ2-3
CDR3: CASSYLGEGTDTQYF
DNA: TGTGCCAGCAGTTACCTAGGGGAGGGCACAGATACGCAGTATTTT

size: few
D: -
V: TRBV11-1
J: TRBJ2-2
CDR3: CASKWRANTEELFF
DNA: TGTGCCAGCAAATGGAGGGCGAACACCGAGGAGCTGTTTTTT

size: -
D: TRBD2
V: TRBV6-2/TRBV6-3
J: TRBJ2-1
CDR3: CVSRSPSGRANNEQFF
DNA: TGTGTCAGCAGAAGCCCTAGCGGGAGGGCGAACAATGAACAGTTCTTC

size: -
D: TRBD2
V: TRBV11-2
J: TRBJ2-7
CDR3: CASNTTSGRGYEQYF
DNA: TGTGCCAGCAACACTACCAGCGGGAGAGGTTACGAGCAGTACTTC

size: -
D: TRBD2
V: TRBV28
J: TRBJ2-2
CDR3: CASSTRTSGATGELFF
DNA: TGTGCCAGCAGCACCCGGACTAGCGGGGCTACCGGGGAGCTGTTTTTT

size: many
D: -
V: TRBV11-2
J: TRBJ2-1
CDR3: CASSLDSFPYNEQFF
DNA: TGTGCCAGCAGCTTGGACAGTTTTCCCTACAATGAGCAGTTCTTC